This T cell receptor (beta chain) was sequenced in a study of shared T cell receptors in the human thymus. CDR1 MGHRA and CDR2 YSYEKL come from the germline V gene. This CDR3 region has 15 residues. Assay: immunoSEQ multiplex PCR; the TCRdb copy retains only in-frame clones and omits some. The table records 500,000 to 750,000 clones, more than 75% of them present only once. Concerning this clone itself: One end of the junction does not line up with germline, which may come from a read error.

The sample was also reused in another study, on human thymus T cells. That work adds: Thymus tissue was removed during corrective cardiac surgery. Thymic and blood repertoires seemed to favor certain V and J genes. Unrelated individuals were reported by related research to share highly overlapping thymic repertoires.

The chain recombines TRBV4-1 with TRBJ1-5; the match to TRBD1 covers 7 bases. This TCR was sampled from a boy in the first two years of life with a congenital heart defect. Sequenced material: thymocytes. The CDR3 nucleotides are TGCGCCGGCAGCCAAGGGACAGATAGCAATCAGCCCCAGCATTTT. Translation: CAGSQGTDSNQPQHF.